This T cell receptor (beta chain) derives from a study of tumor and adjacent non-tumor tissue in lung cancer. Study details: The cohort had about a dozen adenocarcinoma, a couple of squamous cell and 1 small cell patients. Aged about 30 to 76 years, patients included 10 men and 5 women with stage I to III disease. Study results and limitations: TCR diversity was significantly greater in tumor than normal lung tissue. Top 100 clones took a larger repertoire share in normal lung.

About this clonotype itself: Its antigen is undetermined.

No cell sorting was done before RNA was extracted from the tissue. The library came from three nested PCR rounds adapted from ARM-PCR protocols. TCRdb used MiXCR to reprocess the multiplex PCR reads, holding one entry per CDR3 protein. Found here are 100,000 to 120,000 distinct CDR3 sequences, about 87% of them singletons; the top ten hold approximately 22%. The CDR3 is 14 amino acids. V lost 0 bases to trimming and J lost 13 bases, with 16 bases between them. Germline V lookup: CDR1 SEHNR, CDR2 FQNEAQ (reference sequence). The chain is built from TRBV7-9 and TRBJ2-1; a weak D match, TRBD1 (5 bases). The sample taken for sequencing was lung tumor tissue. This clonotype was sampled from a man between 65 and 85 years old with non-small cell lung cancer. CDR3 protein: CASSLAVGHNEQFF. The CDR3 DNA reads TGTGCCAGCAGCTTAGCAGTGGGGCACAACGAACAGTTCTTC.